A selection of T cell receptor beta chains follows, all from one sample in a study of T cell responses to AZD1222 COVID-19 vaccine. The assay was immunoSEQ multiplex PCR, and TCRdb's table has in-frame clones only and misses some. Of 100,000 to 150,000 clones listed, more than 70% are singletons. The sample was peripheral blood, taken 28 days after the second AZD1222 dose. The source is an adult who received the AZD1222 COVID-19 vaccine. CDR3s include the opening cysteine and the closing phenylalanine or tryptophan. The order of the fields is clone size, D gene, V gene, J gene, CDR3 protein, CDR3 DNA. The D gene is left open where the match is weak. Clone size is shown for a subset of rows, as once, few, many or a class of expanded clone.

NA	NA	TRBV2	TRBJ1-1	CASSRGGTEAFF	TGTGCCAGCAGCCGGGGAGGCACTGAAGCTTTCTTT
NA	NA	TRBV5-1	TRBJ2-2	CASSLAILSTANTGELFF	TGCGCCAGCAGCTTGGCCATCCTTTCGACAGCAAACACCGGGGAGCTGTTTTTT
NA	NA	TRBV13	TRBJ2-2	CASSLVVTGGVNTGELFF	TGTGCCAGCAGCTTAGTCGTTACAGGAGGAGTGAACACCGGGGAGCTGTTTTTT
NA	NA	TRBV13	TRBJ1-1	CASSLVAGRVMNTEAFF	TGTGCCAGCAGCTTAGTCGCGGGACGAGTGATGAACACTGAAGCTTTCTTT
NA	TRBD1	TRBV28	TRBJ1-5	CASSLLTGGLNQPQHF	TGTGCCAGCAGTCTCCTGACAGGGGGCTTAAATCAGCCCCAGCATTTT
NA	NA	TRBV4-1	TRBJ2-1	CASSQVLVIRNEQFF	TGCGCCAGCAGCCAGGTACTAGTCATCAGGAATGAGCAGTTCTTC
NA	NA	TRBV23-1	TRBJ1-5	CASSLYSNQPQHF	TGCGCCAGCAGCCTGTATAGCAATCAGCCCCAGCATTTT
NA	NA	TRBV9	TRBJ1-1	CASSPISGAGFYMNTEAFF	TGTGCCAGCAGCCCGATATCCGGTGCGGGGTTCTACATGAACACTGAAGCTTTCTTT
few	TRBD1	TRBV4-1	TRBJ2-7	CASSQGTGLKQYF	TGCGCCAGCAGCCAAGGGACAGGGCTTAAGCAGTACTTC
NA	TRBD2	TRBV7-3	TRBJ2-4	CASSSQRGNIQYF	TGTGCCAGCAGCAGCCAGCGGGGAAACATTCAGTACTTC
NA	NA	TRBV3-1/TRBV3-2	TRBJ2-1	CASSPIGREQFF	TGTGCCAGCAGCCCAATTGGACGTGAGCAGTTCTTC
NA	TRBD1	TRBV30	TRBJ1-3	CASPLGQGGGNTIYF	TGTGCCTCTCCCCTCGGACAGGGGGGAGGAAACACCATATATTTT
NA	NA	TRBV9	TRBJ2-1	CASRVSGSSYNEQFF	TGTGCCAGCAGGGTTTCCGGGAGCTCCTACAATGAGCAGTTCTTC
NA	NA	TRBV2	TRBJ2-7	CASSEAYEQYF	TGTGCCAGCAGTGAAGCCTACGAGCAGTACTTC
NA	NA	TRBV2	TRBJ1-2	CASTAFGVHTNYGYTF	TGTGCCAGCACCGCTTTTGGGGTTCATACTAACTATGGCTACACCTTC
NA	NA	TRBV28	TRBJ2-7	CASRTTSSYEQYF	TGTGCCAGCAGAACTACAAGCTCCTACGAGCAGTACTTC
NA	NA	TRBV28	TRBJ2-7	CASTDPSQGEQYF	TGTGCCAGCACCGATCCATCCCAAGGCGAGCAGTACTTC
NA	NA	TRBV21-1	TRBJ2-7	CASSTRDRGEQNYEQYF	TGTGCCAGCAGCACTCGGGACAGGGGTGAACAAAATTACGAGCAGTACTTC
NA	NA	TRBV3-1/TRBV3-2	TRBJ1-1	CASSLQQGPTEAFF	TGTGCCAGCAGCCTTCAACAGGGTCCCACTGAAGCTTTCTTT
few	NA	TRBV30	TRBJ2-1	CAWSLGGPSSYNEQFF	TGTGCCTGGAGCCTCGGAGGGCCTAGCTCCTACAATGAGCAGTTCTTC
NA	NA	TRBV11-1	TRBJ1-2	CASSSPGPPYGYTF	TGTGCCAGCAGCTCTCCCGGGCCCCCCTATGGCTACACCTTC
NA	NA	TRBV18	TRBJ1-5	CASSQGTSNQPQHF	TGTGCCAGCTCACAGGGAACTAGCAATCAGCCCCAGCATTTT
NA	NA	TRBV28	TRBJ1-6	CASTSLGGVVAPLHF	TGTGCCAGCACCTCCTTAGGGGGTGTCGTGGCACCCCTCCACTTT
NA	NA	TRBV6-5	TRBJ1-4	CASTKIGVRDEKLFF	TGTGCCAGCACCAAAATAGGGGTTCGTGATGAAAAACTGTTTTTT
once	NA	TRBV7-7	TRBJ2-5	CASSLGGGETQYF	TGTGCCAGCAGCTTAGGGGGAGGAGAGACCCAGTACTTC
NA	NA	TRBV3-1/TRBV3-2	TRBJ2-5	CASSRRPRGKGETQYF	TGTGCCAGCAGCCGGAGGCCCAGGGGAAAGGGGGAGACCCAGTACTTC
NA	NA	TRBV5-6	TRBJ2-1	CASSPRNNEQFF	TGTGCCAGCAGCCCCAGGAACAATGAGCAGTTCTTC
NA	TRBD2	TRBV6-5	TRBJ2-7	CASSSGGQGDEQYF	TGTGCCAGCAGTTCGGGGGGGCAAGGAGACGAGCAGTACTTC
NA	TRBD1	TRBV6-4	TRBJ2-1	CASSRGTDGLYNEQFF	TGTGCCAGCTCGAGGGGGACAGATGGGCTTTACAATGAGCAGTTCTTC
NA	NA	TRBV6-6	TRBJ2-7	CASARGAYEQYF	TGTGCCAGCGCCAGGGGGGCCTACGAGCAGTACTTC
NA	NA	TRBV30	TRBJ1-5	CAWRVRASNQPQHF	TGTGCCTGGAGAGTTCGAGCTAGCAATCAGCCCCAGCATTTT
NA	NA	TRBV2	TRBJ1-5	CASSEIGVQPQHF	TGTGCCAGCAGTGAAATCGGTGTTCAGCCCCAGCATTTT
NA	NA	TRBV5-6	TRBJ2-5	CASSGTESGETQYF	TGTGCCAGCAGCGGGACTGAGTCGGGGGAGACCCAGTACTTC
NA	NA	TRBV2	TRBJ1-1	CASIGMGRNTEAFF	TGTGCCAGCATTGGGATGGGAAGGAACACTGAAGCTTTCTTT